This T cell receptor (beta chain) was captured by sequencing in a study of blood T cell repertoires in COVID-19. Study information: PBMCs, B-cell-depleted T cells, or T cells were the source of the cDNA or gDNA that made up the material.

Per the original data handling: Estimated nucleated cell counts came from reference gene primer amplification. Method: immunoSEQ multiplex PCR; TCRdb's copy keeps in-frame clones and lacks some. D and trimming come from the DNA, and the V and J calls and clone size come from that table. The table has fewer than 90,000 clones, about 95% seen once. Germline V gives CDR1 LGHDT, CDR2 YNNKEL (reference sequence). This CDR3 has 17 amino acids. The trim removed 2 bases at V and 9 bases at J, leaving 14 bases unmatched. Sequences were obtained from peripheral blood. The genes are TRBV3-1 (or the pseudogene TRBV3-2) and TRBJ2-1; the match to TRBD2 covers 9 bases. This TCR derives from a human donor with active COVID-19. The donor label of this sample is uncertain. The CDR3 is CASSQMRSTRAGGEQFF. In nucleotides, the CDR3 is TGTGCCAGCAGCCAAATGCGGTCGACAAGAGCGGGAGGTGAGCAGTTCTTC.